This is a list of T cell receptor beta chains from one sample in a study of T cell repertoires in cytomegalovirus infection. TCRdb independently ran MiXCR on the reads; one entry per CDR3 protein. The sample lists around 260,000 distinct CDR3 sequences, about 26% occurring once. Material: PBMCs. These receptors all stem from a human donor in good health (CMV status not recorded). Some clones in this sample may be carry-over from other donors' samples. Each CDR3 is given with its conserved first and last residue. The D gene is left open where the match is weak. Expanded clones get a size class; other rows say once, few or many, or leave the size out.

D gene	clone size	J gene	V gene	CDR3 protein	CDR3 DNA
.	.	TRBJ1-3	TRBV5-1	CASSSDGYSGNTIYF	TGCGCCAGCAGCTCGGACGGCTACTCTGGAAACACCATATATTTT
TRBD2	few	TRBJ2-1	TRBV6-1	CASNNGLGVAGFVNEQFF	TGTGCCAGCAATAACGGACTAGGGGTAGCGGGGTTTGTCAATGAGCAGTTCTTC
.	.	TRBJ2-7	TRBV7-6	CASSLFQGNEQYF	TGTGCCAGCAGCTTATTCCAGGGGAACGAGCAGTACTTC
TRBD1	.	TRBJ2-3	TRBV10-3	CAIRDREDTQYF	TGTGCCATCAGGGACAGGGAAGATACGCAGTATTTT
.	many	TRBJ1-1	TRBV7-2	CASSLVGPEAFF	TGTGCCAGCAGCTTAGTCGGTCCTGAAGCTTTCTTT
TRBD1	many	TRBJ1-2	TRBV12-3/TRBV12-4	CASSLILGQGVNGYGYTF	TGTGCCAGCAGTTTAATTCTGGGACAGGGTGTCAATGGGTATGGCTACACCTTC
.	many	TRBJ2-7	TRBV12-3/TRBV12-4	CASSPTGWGEQYF	TGTGCCAGCAGTCCCACCGGCTGGGGGGAGCAGTACTTC
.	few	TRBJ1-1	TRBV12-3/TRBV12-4	CASTQNGGNTEAFF	TGTGCCAGCACTCAGAACGGGGGGAACACTGAAGCTTTCTTT
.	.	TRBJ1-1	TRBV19	CASSIDGGSENTEAFF	TGTGCCAGTAGTATAGATGGAGGCAGCGAGAACACTGAAGCTTTCTTT
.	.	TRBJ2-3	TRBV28	CASRRGGAPDTQYF	TGTGCCTCCAGGAGGGGGGGGGCCCCAGATACGCAGTATTTT
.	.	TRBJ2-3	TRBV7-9	CASSPGTNRVQYTQYF	TGTGCCAGCAGCCCCGGGACGAATAGAGTCCAGTATACGCAGTATTTT
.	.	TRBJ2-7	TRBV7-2	CASRLASSYEQYF	TGTGCCAGCAGGCTAGCGTCCTCCTACGAGCAGTACTTC
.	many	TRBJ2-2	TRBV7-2	CASSRTVANTGELFF	TGTGCCAGCAGCCGGACAGTAGCGAACACCGGGGAGCTGTTTTTT
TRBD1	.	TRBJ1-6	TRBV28	CASSPGQGSSPLHF	TGTGCCAGCAGTCCTGGACAGGGATCTTCACCCCTCCACTTT
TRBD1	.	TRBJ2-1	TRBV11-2	CASSLGAGGREQFF	TGTGCCAGCAGCTTAGGAGCAGGGGGCCGTGAGCAGTTCTTC
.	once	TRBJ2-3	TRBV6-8	CASSYSISGSTDTQYF	TGTGCCAGCAGTTACTCGATATCCGGGAGCACAGATACGCAGTATTTT
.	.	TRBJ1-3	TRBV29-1	CSVEDSGNTIYF	TGCAGCGTTGAAGACTCTGGAAACACCATATATTTT
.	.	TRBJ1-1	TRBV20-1	CSGRGGWDTEAFF	TGCAGTGGACGGGGGGGGTGGGACACTGAAGCTTTCTTT
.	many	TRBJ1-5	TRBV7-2	CASSNQQNQPQHF	TGTGCCAGCAGCAACCAGCAAAATCAGCCCCAGCATTTT
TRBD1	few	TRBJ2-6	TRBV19	CASSPWGQSPSGANVLTF	TGTGCCAGTAGCCCGTGGGGACAGAGCCCCTCTGGGGCCAACGTCCTGACTTTC
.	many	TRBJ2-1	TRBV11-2	CASSLSGPYNEQFF	TGTGCCAGCAGCTTATCGGGACCCTACAATGAGCAGTTCTTC
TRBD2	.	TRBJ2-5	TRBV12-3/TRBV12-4	CASRTGTSGKETQYF	TGTGCCAGCAGGACCGGGACTAGCGGGAAAGAGACCCAGTACTTC
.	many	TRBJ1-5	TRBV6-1	CASSLQGGYSNQPQHF	TGTGCCAGCAGCCTACAAGGAGGCTATAGCAATCAGCCCCAGCATTTT
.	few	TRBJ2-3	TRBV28	CASRGPRIGDTQYF	TGTGCCAGCAGAGGACCTCGGATCGGGGATACGCAGTATTTT
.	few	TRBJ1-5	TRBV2	CASKRGADQPQHF	TGTGCCAGCAAGCGGGGGGCAGATCAGCCCCAGCATTTT
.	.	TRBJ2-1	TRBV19	CASSISFRDNEQFF	TGTGCCAGTAGTATTAGTTTCAGGGATAATGAGCAGTTCTTC
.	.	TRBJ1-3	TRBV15	CATSRDRSGNTIYF	TGTGCCACCAGCAGAGACCGGTCTGGAAACACCATATATTTT
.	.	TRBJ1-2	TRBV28	CASITLRVGLNYGYTF	TGTGCCAGCATCACCCTTCGGGTGGGGCTGAACTATGGCTACACCTTC
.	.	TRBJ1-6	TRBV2	CASSADSSSPLHF	TGTGCCAGCAGTGCGGACAGCTCTTCACCCCTCCACTTT
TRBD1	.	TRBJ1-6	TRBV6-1	CASSGDSHSPLHF	TGTGCCAGCAGTGGGGACAGCCATTCACCCCTCCACTTT
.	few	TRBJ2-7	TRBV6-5	CASSFTEGAPYEQYF	TGTGCCAGCAGTTTCACGGAAGGCGCCCCCTACGAGCAGTACTTC
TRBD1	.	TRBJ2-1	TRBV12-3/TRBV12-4	CASSARPGTVRDEQFF	TGTGCCAGCAGTGCTCGACCCGGGACAGTGAGAGATGAGCAGTTCTTC
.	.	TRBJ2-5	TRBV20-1	CSARSVGQETQYF	TGCAGTGCGAGGAGTGTGGGACAAGAGACCCAGTACTTC
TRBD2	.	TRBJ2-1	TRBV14	CASSQSLAREQFF	TGTGCCAGCAGCCAGTCACTAGCGCGTGAGCAGTTCTTC
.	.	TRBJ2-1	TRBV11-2	CASSPPSGPNEQFF	TGTGCCAGCAGCCCCCCCTCGGGCCCGAATGAGCAGTTCTTC
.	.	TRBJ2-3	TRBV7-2	CASSPREGTDTQYF	TGTGCCAGCAGCCCTAGGGAGGGCACAGATACGCAGTATTTT
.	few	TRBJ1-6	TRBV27	CASSFGNSPLHF	TGTGCCAGCAGTTTTGGTAATTCACCCCTCCACTTT
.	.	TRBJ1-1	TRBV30	CAWSVLPGGEAFF	TGTGCCTGGAGTGTACTTCCCGGGGGTGAAGCTTTCTTT
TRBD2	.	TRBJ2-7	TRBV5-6	CASSLYRTSGDSYEQYF	TGTGCCAGCAGCTTGTATCGGACTAGCGGGGACTCCTACGAGCAGTACTTC
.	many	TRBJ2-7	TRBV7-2	CASSLNTPYEQYF	TGTGCCAGCAGCTTAAACACCCCCTACGAGCAGTACTTC
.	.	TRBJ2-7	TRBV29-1	CSVGGGSGSYEQYF	TGCAGCGTTGGAGGGGGGAGCGGGTCCTACGAGCAGTACTTC